The clone carrying this T cell receptor beta chain has a handful of counts. A J-beta primer mix and a sample-barcoded 5' primer were used in a second PCR of about 7 to 12 cycles. MiXCR, applied by TCRdb to the 5' RACE reads, yields one record per CDR3 protein. The table lists about 1,500,000 distinct CDR3 sequences, under 30% of them singletons. The people who gave samples were healthy Caucasians from Russia, aged about 6 to 95. This sample is drawn from a study of blood T cells in healthy people across ages. Sequences were obtained from blood. The TCR originated in a woman aged 30 to 39 in good health.

The CDR3 spells CASSLPQGDEAFF. CDR3 DNA sequence: TGCGCCAGCAGCTTGCCCCAGGGAGATGAAGCTTTCTTT. The rearrangement joins TRBV5-1 to TRBJ1-1; possibly TRBD1 for D (5 bases). Per the germline V gene, CDR1 is SGHRS and CDR2 is YFSETQ. The CDR3 runs to 13 residues. The V and J ends lost 1 base and 7 bases respectively, with 11 bases between them.